Below, 25 T cell receptor beta chains from the same sample are listed, as sequenced in a study of metastatic and nonmetastatic thyroid tumors. No treatment had been given to any patient before thyroid surgery. TCRdb reprocessed the PCR reads via MiXCR. The repertoire holds under 55,000 clones, with approximately 15% as singletons. The sequenced material came from blood. The receptors come from a female donor with papillary thyroid cancer or a benign thyroid nodule (not recorded which). Some clones in this sample may be carry-over from other donors' samples.

This clone occurred many times. The rearrangement uses TRBV12-3 or TRBV12-4 and TRBJ2-2, with 7 bases identical to TRBD1. The length of the CDR3 is 13 residues. V shed 6 bases and J 5 bases; nucleotides not matched to a gene: 3. The CDR3 DNA reads as TGTGCCAGCAGATACAGGGGAACCGGGGAGCTGTTTTTT. It translates to CASRYRGTGELFF.

In this sample, this clone turned up many times. The chain is built from TRBV20-1 and TRBJ2-3; 7 positions match TRBD2. The CDR3 consists of 14 residues. In germline, CDR1 is DFQATT, CDR2 SNEGSKA (reference sequence). The ends lost 5 bases at V and 4 bases at J; junction bases unmatched: 9. The CDR3 region has the DNA TGCAGTGCTCTGGGGGGGAAGGGGTCAGATACGCAGTATTTT. It specifies CSALGGKGSDTQYF.

This clone was seen many times. V is TRBV24-1 and J is TRBJ2-1; no definite D call. Germline V lookup: CDR1 KGHDR, CDR2 SFDVKD. The CDR3 runs to 16 residues. V lost 4 bases and J lost 6, with 18 bases in between. The CDR3 region has the DNA TGTGCCACCAGTGACCGACCGCTTAGGGCCTCCAATGAGCAGTTCTTC. Protein sequence: CATSDRPLRASNEQFF.

This clone was counted ten times or more. The genes are TRBV12-3 or TRBV12-4 and TRBJ1-6, with a weak D call TRBD1 (6 bases). Trimming left V 6 bases short and J 6 bases short, with 12 bases between. The CDR3 totals 14 residues. DNA of the CDR3: TGTGCCAGCAGCTTTGGGGGCGGTAATTCACCCCTCCACTTT. It translates to CASSFGGGNSPLHF.

This clone was counted ten times or more. The rearrangement joins TRBV6-1 to TRBJ1-5; TRBD1 matches 7 bases. V shed 0 bases and J 1 base; nucleotides not matched to a gene: 12. Germline V gives CDR1 MNHNS, CDR2 SASEGT. The CDR3 is 19 residues long. The CDR3 spells CASSEAEVIQGPSNQPQHF. The DNA of the CDR3 is TGTGCCAGCAGTGAAGCGGAGGTCATACAGGGGCCGAGCAATCAGCCCCAGCATTTT.

This clone came up a few times. A much larger clone lies a single base off, so this may be a read error. Here the CDR3 reads CSAWGIGETKYF. The CDR3 DNA follows: TGCAGTGCCTGGGGAATCGGAGAGACCAAGTACTTC. The rearrangement links TRBV20-1 to TRBJ2-5; D gene unclear. The CDR3 runs 12 residues. CDR1 and CDR2 (germline): DFQATT, SNEGSKA (reference sequence).

This clone was seen at least ten times. This rearrangement joins TRBV19 to TRBJ2-3; no clear D. There are 12 residues in the CDR3. V dropped 6 bases and J dropped 9 bases, with 13 bases sitting between them. From germline, CDR1 is LNHDA and CDR2 SQIVND (reference sequence). Here the CDR3 reads CASRSQGGTQYF. Here the CDR3 DNA reads TGTGCCAGTAGGAGCCAAGGTGGAACGCAGTATTTT.

The rearrangement uses TRBV11-2 and TRBJ2-7; 9 nucleotides line up with TRBD2. Germline V gene data show CDR1 as SGHAT and CDR2 as FQNNGV. The CDR3 runs 15 residues. V lost 4 bases to trimming and J lost 5 bases; unmatched junction nucleotides: 9. In DNA, the CDR3 is TGTGCCAGCAGCTCAATAGCGGGAGTCGGCAACGAGCAGTACTTC. It translates to CASSSIAGVGNEQYF. The whole variable domain, remainder taken from reference TRBV11-2 and TRBJ2-7, is EAGVAQSPRYKIIEKRQSVAFWCNPISGHATLYWYQQILGQGPKLLIQFQNNGVVDDSQLPKDRFSAERLKGVDSTLKIQPAKLEDSAVYLCASSSIAGVGNEQYFGPGTRLTVT.

The gene calls are TRBV6-1 and TRBJ2-7; 7 bases agree with TRBD2. The CDR3 is 15 residues long. V dropped 4 bases and J dropped 0; count of bases not matched to a gene: 6. The germline gives CDR1 MNHNS, CDR2 SASEGT. The CDR3 loop is CASSVVLASSYEQYF. The CDR3 DNA reads as TGTGCCAGCAGTGTCGTACTAGCGTCCTCCTACGAGCAGTACTTC.

This clone was seen ten or more times. J is TRBJ2-7 and V is TRBV7-2, with 8 bases matching TRBD1. V was clipped by 2 bases and J by 4 bases; unmatched bases: 1. Germline loops: CDR1 SGHTA, CDR2 FQGNSA. The CDR3 is 13 residues long. CDR3 region: CASSLNRGYEQYF. CDR3 nucleotide sequence: TGTGCCAGCAGCTTAAACAGGGGGTACGAGCAGTACTTC.

This clone was counted ten times or more. V and J are TRBV7-2 and TRBJ2-2, with no clear D. Germline loops: CDR1 SGHTA, CDR2 FQGNSA. Trimming took 3 bases from V and 6 from J, leaving 14 bases between them. This CDR3 comprises 15 residues. The CDR3 nucleotides are TGTGCCAGCAGCTTTCTTTTGGCTGGGCCCGGGGAGCTGTTTTTT. Its protein is CASSFLLAGPGELFF.

V gene TRBV6-1 combines with J gene TRBJ2-2; TRBD2 might be the D (6 bases). The V and J ends lost 3 bases and 4 bases respectively, with 9 bases between them. The CDR3 has 14 amino acids. The germline V gene has CDR1 MNHNS and CDR2 SASEGT. CDR3 sequence (DNA): TGTGCCAGCAGTGACCGGGACTTCACCGGGGAGCTGTTTTTT. Its translation: CASSDRDFTGELFF.

This clone came up many times. This chain joins TRBV5-1 and TRBJ2-3, with a weak D call TRBD2 (6 bases). Germline V gene sequence: CDR1 SGHRS, CDR2 YFSETQ. With 0 bases removed from V and 6 bases from J, the gap between germline ends came to 14 bases. This CDR3 is 15 amino acids long. The CDR3 protein is CASSLGAGRLDTQYF. Here the CDR3 DNA reads TGCGCCAGCAGCTTGGGCGCAGGGAGGTTGGATACGCAGTATTTT.

At least ten counts were recorded for this clone. The CDR3 protein is CASSPQGGVAKNIQYF. The DNA of the CDR3 is TGTGCCAGCAGTCCTCAGGGGGGCGTTGCCAAAAACATTCAGTACTTC. The rearrangement joins TRBV7-6 to TRBJ2-4; a possible D gene is TRBD1 (7 bases). The CDR3 sequence is 16 residues long. Trimming pared 6 bases from V and 1 base from J, leaving 16 bases between. Germline lookup yields CDR1 SGHVS and CDR2 FNYEAQ.

As concerns this clone: Its ends do not fully match the called genes, so a read error is possible. The CDR3 spells CAISSNRDSCINEQFF. DNA for the CDR3: TGTGCCATCAGTTCGAACCGGGACAGTTGTATCAATGAGCAGTTCTTC. The chain joins TRBV27 to TRBJ2-1, with TRBD1 matching over 7 bases. This CDR3 contains 16 residues. CDR1 and CDR2 from the germline V gene are MNHEY and SMNVEV (reference sequence).

This clone has a count of ten or more. A single base separates this from a much larger clone, so it may be a read error. The same CDR3 arises from other DNA sequences in this sample as well. The rearrangement joins TRBV28 to TRBJ2-7, with TRBD1 matching over 8 bases. The junction had 11 bases not matched to a gene; V was cut back by 6 bases and J by 4 bases. The CDR3 length is 15 residues. Per germline, CDR1 MDHEN and CDR2 SYDVKM. The CDR3 DNA follows: TGTGCCAGCAGGCAAACCGGGACAGGTATATACGAGCAGTACTTC. Residues: CASRQTGTGIYEQYF.

Points on this clone: This CDR3 is also generated by other DNA sequences in the sample. The rearrangement uses TRBV12-3 or TRBV12-4 and TRBJ2-6; D may match TRBD1 or TRBD2 (5 bases each). V was pared by 3 bases and J by 0 bases, with 24 bases between. The CDR3 is 21 amino acids. CDR3 nucleotide sequence: TGTGCCAGCAGTTTCGAGGGGTATTGGGGTACTGGGGACTCTGGGGCCAACGTCCTGACTTTC. This codes for CASSFEGYWGTGDSGANVLTF.

This clone was counted a few times. The CDR3 spells CATNLPAGGGTGELFF. The CDR3 DNA reads as TGTGCCACAAACCTCCCGGCGGGAGGGGGCACCGGGGAGCTGTTTTTT. This rearrangement joins TRBV15 to TRBJ2-2; 9 bases are a match to TRBD2. V gave up 9 bases and J gave up 4 bases; unmatched junction bases: 12. The CDR3 covers 16 residues. The germline V gene has CDR1 LNHNV and CDR2 YYDKDF (reference sequence).

The rearrangement links TRBV20-1 to TRBJ2-1, with TRBD1 matching 9 bases. With 4 bases clipped from V and 8 bases from J, the junction kept 12 bases outside the gene matches. The germline V gene has CDR1 DFQATT and CDR2 SNEGSKA (reference sequence). The CDR3 consists of 15 residues. The CDR3 DNA is TGCAGTGCTACAAGCACGGGACAGGGTATAGATGAGCAGTTCTTC. Its translation is CSATSTGQGIDEQFF.

Ten or more counts support this clone. The gene calls are TRBV6-1 and TRBJ1-1; D perhaps matches TRBD1 (5 bases). Trimming left V 2 bases short and J 6 bases short, with 25 bases between. Germline V gene sequence: CDR1 MNHNS, CDR2 SASEGT. The CDR3 has 18 amino acids. As DNA, the CDR3 is TGTGCCAGCAGTGAAAGCCGGGCAGGGCTTATTCGCTTTTCTGAAGCTTTCTTT. This translates into CASSESRAGLIRFSEAFF.

The chain carries TRBV20-1 and TRBJ1-6; possibly TRBD1 for D (5 bases). The CDR3 extends over 16 amino acids. V was shortened by 1 base and J by 8 bases, with 18 bases between the two germline ends. The germline gives CDR1 DFQATT, CDR2 SNEGSKA (reference sequence). The CDR3 reads CSARVGGASGDSPLHF. Here the CDR3 DNA reads TGCAGTGCTAGAGTTGGCGGGGCGAGTGGTGATTCACCCCTCCACTTT.

This clone was counted ten times or more. The chain's CDR3 is CASSQASVVDTQYF. The CDR3 DNA follows: TGTGCCAGCAGCCAAGCCTCCGTTGTAGATACGCAGTATTTT. The gene calls are TRBV14 and TRBJ2-3; D is ambiguous. This CDR3 is 14 amino acids long. With 1 base removed from V and 5 bases from J, the gap between germline ends came to 10 bases. Germline V gene sequence: CDR1 SGHDN, CDR2 FVKESK.

This clone came up many times. The chain combines TRBV5-6 with TRBJ1-1; 8 bases agree with TRBD1. V shed 4 bases, J shed 8 bases, and the junction held 13 bases outside the gene matches. Looked up from germline, CDR1 is SGHDT and CDR2 is YYEEEE. The CDR3 sequence is 15 residues long. This CDR3 is CASSGGQGLVVEAFF. The CDR3 coding sequence is TGTGCCAGCAGCGGCGGACAGGGTTTAGTGGTAGAAGCTTTCTTT.

This clone has a handful of counts. Mismatch with germline at one junction end may stem from a read error. CDR3 in amino acids: CASSYRASVLDNDQFF. The CDR3 region has the DNA TGTGCCAGCAGCTACCGGGCGTCGGTTCTTGACAATGATCAGTTCTTC. The J gene is TRBJ2-1, the V gene TRBV6-5; no firm D call. Germline CDR1 reads MNHEY; CDR2 reads SVGAGI. The CDR3 totals 16 residues.

There are many counts of this clone. V is TRBV28 and J is TRBJ2-7; D unresolved. The germline CDR1 and CDR2 sequences are MDHEN and SYDVKM. With 2 bases removed from V and 0 bases from J, the gap between germline ends came to 8 bases. The CDR3 is 14 amino acids. As DNA, the CDR3 is TGTGCCAGCAGTTTAATAGGGAACTCCTACGAGCAGTACTTC. The encoded protein is CASSLIGNSYEQYF. Supplemented by reference TRBV28 and TRBJ2-7, the full variable domain reads DVKVTQSSRYLVKRTGEKVFLECVQDMDHENMFWYRQDPGLGLRLIYFSYDVKMKEKGDIPEGYSVSREKKERFSLILESASTNQTSMYLCASSLIGNSYEQYFGPGTRLTVT.